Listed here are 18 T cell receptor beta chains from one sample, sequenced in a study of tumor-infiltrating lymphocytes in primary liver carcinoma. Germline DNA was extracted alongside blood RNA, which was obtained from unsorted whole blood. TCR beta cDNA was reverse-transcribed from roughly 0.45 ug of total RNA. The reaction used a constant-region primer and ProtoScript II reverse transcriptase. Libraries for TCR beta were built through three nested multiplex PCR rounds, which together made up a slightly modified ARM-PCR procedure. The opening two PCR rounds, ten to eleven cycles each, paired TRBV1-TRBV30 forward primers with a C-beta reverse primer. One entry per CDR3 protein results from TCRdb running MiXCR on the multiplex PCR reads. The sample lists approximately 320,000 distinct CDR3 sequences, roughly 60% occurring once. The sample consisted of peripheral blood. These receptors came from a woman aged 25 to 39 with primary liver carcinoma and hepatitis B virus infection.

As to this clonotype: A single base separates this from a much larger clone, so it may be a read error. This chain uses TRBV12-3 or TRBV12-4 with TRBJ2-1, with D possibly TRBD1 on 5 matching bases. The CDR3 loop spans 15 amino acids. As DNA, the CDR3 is TGTGCCAGCAGTAAGGGGTCCCGGGCCTACAATGAGCGGTTCTTC. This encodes CASSKGSRAYNERFF.

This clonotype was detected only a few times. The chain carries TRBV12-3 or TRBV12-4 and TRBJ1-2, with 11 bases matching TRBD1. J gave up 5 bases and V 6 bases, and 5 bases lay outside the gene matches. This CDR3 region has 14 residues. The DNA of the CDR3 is TGTGCCAGCAGGCCCGGGACAGGGGGTTATGGCTACACCTTC. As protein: CASRPGTGGYGYTF.

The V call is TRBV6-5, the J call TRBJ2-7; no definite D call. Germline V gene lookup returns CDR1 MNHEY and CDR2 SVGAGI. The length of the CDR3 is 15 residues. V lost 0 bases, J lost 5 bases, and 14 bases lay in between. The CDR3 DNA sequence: TGTGCCAGCAGTTACTCGGGTGCGAGGACGGACGAGCAGTACTTC. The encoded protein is CASSYSGARTDEQYF.

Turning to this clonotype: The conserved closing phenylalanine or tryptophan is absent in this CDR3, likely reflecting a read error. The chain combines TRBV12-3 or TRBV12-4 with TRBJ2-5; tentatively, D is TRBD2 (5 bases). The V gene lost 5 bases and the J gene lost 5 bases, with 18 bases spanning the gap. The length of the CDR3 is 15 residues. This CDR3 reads CASSPADSVRETQYS. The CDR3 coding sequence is TGTGCCAGCAGTCCAGCGGACTCTGTCCGGGAGACCCAGTACTCC.

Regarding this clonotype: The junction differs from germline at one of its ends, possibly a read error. The CDR3 nucleotides read TGTGCCAGCAGAGGACTAGCGGGTCACACAGATACGCGGTATTTT. Translated: CASRGLAGHTDTRYF. The V call is TRBV12-3 or TRBV12-4, the J call TRBJ2-3; 11 nucleotides agree with TRBD2. This CDR3 has 15 amino acids.

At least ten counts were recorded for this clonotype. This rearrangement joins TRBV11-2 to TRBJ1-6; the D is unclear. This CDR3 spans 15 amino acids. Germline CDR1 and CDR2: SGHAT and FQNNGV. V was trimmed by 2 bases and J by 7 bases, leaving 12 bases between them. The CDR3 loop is CASSLSGSRNSPLHF. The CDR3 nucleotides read TGTGCCAGCAGCTTATCTGGCAGCAGGAATTCACCCCTCCACTTT.

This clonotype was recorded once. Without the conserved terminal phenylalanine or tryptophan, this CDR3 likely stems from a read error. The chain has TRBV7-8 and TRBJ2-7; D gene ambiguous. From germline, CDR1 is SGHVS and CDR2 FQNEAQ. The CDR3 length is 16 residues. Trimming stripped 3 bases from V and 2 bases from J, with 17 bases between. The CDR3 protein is CASSLIRGIPTYEQYS. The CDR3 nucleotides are TGTGCCAGCAGCTTGATCCGAGGAATTCCCACCTACGAGCAGTACTCC.

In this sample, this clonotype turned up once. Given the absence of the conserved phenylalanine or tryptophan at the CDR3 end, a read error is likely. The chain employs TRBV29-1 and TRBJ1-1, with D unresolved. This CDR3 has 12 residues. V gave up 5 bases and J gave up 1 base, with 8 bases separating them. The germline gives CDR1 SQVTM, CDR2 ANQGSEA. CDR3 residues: CSVTETNTEAFV. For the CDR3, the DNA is TGCAGCGTTACCGAAACGAACACTGAAGCTTTCGTT.

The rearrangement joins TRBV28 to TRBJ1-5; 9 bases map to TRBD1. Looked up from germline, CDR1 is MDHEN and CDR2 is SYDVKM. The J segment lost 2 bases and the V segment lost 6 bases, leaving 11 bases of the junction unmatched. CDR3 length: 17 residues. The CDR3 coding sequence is TGTGCCAGCAGGGGCGCCGGGACAGGGAAAGGCAATCAGCCCCAGCATTTT. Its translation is CASRGAGTGKGNQPQHF.

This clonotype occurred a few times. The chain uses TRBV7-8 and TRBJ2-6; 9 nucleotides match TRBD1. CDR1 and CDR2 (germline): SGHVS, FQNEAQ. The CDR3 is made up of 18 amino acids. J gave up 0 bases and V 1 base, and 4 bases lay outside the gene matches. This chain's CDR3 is CASSLVGQGSSGANVLTF. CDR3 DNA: TGTGCCAGCAGCTTAGTGGGACAGGGAAGCTCTGGGGCCAACGTCCTGACTTTC.

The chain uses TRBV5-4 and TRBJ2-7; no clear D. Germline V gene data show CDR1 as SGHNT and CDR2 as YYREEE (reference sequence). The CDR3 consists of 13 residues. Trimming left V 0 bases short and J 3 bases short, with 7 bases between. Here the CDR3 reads CASSLDTNYEQYF. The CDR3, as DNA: TGTGCCAGCAGCTTGGACACCAACTACGAGCAGTACTTC.

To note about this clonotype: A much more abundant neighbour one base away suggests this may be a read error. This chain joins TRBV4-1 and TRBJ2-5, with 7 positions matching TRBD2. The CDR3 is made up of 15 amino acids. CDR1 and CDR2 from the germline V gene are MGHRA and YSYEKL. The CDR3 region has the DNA TGCGCCAGCAGCCAACCTTTGGCGGGAGAACAGACCCACTACTTC. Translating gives CASSQPLAGEQTHYF.

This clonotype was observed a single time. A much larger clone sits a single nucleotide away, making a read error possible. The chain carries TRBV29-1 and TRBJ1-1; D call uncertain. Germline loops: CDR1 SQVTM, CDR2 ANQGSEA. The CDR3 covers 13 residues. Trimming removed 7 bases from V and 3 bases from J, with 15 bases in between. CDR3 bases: TGCAGCGCTCTCCTGGGTATTGACACTGAAGCTTTCTTT. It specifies CSALLGIDTEAFF.

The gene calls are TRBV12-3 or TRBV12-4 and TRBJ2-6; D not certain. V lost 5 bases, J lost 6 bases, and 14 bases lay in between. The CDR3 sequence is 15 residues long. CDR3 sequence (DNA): TGTGCCAGCAGTACCGTCCACTCGGTGGCCAACGTCCTGACTTTC. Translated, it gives CASSTVHSVANVLTF.

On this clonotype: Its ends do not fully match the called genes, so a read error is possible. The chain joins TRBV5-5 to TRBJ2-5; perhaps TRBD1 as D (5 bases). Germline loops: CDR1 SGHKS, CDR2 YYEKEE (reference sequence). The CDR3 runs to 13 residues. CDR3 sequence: CASDSRIQATQYF. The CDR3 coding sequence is TGTGCCAGCGACAGCCGGATCCAAGCGACCCAGTACTTC.

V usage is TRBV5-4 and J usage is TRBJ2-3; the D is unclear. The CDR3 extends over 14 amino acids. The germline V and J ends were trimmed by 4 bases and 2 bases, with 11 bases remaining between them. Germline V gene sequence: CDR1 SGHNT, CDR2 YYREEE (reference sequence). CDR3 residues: CASSLDPNTDTQYF. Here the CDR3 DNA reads TGTGCCAGCAGCCTGGACCCGAACACAGATACGCAGTATTTT.

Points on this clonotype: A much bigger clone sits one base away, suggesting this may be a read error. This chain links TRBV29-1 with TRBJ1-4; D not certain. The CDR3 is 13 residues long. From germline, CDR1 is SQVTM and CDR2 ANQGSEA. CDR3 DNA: TGCATCGTGGGAGACACGGGGAATGAAAAACTGTTTTTT. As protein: CIVGDTGNEKLFF.

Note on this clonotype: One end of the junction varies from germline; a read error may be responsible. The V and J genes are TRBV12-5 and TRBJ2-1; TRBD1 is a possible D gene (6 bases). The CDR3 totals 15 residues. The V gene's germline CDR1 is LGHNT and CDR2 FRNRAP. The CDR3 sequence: CASGLVRDIYNELFF. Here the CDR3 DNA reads TGTGCTAGTGGTTTGGTAAGGGACATCTACAATGAGCTGTTCTTC.